The 22 T cell receptor beta chains reported below all come from one sample, sequenced in a study of beta chain features in type 1 diabetes. The investigators reverse transcribed all of the isolated RNA, so they sequenced expressed TCRB transcripts. Sequenced by immunoSEQ multiplex PCR; TCRdb stores in-frame clones only, minus some. The sample gives about 370,000 clones, 9.6% of which show up once; over 0.45% is in the top ten. For these TCRs, the target antigens are not known. Whole-study results and caveats: Shortening of TCRB CDR3s, moderate but significant, appeared in all four CD4+ subsets of Type 1 diabetes patients.

The material sequenced was central memory CD4+ T cells from blood. The source is a man in his thirties or forties with type 1 diabetes.

This clone occurred a few times. This rearrangement joins TRBV28 to TRBJ1-1; TRBD1 aligns across 7 bases. Germline CDR1 MDHEN, CDR2 SYDVKM. The V gene end was trimmed by 7 bases and the J gene end by 3 bases; junction bases not matched to a gene: 14. The CDR3 has 16 residues. DNA for the CDR3: TGTGCCAGCAACCCTATTCCCCACAGGGGTGACACTGAAGCTTTCTTT. Encoded protein: CASNPIPHRGDTEAFF. The variable domain in full, with the rest retrieved from reference TRBV28 and TRBJ1-1, is DVKVTQSSRYLVKRTGEKVFLECVQDMDHENMFWYRQDPGLGLRLIYFSYDVKMKEKGDIPEGYSVSREKKERFSLILESASTNQTSMYLCASNPIPHRGDTEAFFGQGTRLTVV.

This clone occurred many times. This chain uses TRBV19 with TRBJ1-5; the match to TRBD1 covers 11 bases. From germline, CDR1 is LNHDA and CDR2 SQIVND (reference sequence). The CDR3 has 16 amino acids. Germline trimming cut 6 bases from V and 3 bases from J; bases unmatched to any gene: 7. The CDR3 DNA is TGTGCCAGTAGAAGGACAGGGGGCCAGGACAATCAGCCCCAGCATTTT. Amino acids: CASRRTGGQDNQPQHF.

A few counts support this clone. The genes are TRBV23-1 and TRBJ1-3; D not resolved. TRBV23-1 is flagged as an ORF with uncertain function. V was clipped by 5 bases and J by 1 base, with 6 bases between them. This CDR3 comprises 13 residues. CDR3 DNA sequence: TGCGCCAGCAGTATTCCTTCTGGAAACACCATATATTTT. Translated, it gives CASSIPSGNTIYF.

This clone came up a few times. The genes are TRBV7-8 and TRBJ1-5; D ambiguous. CDR3 length: 12 amino acids. Between the trimmed V and J ends, which lost 5 bases and 7 bases, there was a span of 9 bases. Germline CDR1 reads SGHVS; CDR2 reads FQNEAQ. CDR3 protein: CASSRAGQPQHF. The CDR3 region has the DNA TGTGCCAGCAGCAGGGCCGGCCAGCCCCAGCATTTT.

The V gene is TRBV7-9, the J gene TRBJ2-2, with 10 bases matching TRBD1. With V trimmed by 5 bases and J by 13 bases, 13 bases remained unmatched. The germline gives CDR1 SEHNR, CDR2 FQNEAQ (reference sequence). The CDR3 spans 15 residues. CDR3 in DNA: TGTGCCAGCAGCCCCCACGGGACAGGGGTGTTTGCGCTGTTTTTT. Its protein product is CASSPHGTGVFALFF.

The table lists this clone with many counts. Here the CDR3 DNA reads TGTGCCAGCAGCCCCGGGACTAGCGGCACAGATACGCAGTATTTT. It specifies CASSPGTSGTDTQYF. V is TRBV7-9 and J is TRBJ2-3; 10 nucleotides line up with TRBD2. J lost 1 base, V lost 5 bases, and 3 bases had no gene match. There are 15 residues in the CDR3. Per the germline V gene, CDR1 is SEHNR and CDR2 is FQNEAQ (reference sequence).

The chain uses TRBV19 and TRBJ2-5; 7 nucleotides agree with TRBD2. With 6 bases clipped from V and 5 bases from J, the junction kept 9 bases outside the gene matches. The CDR3 spans 14 residues. Germline CDR1 LNHDA, CDR2 SQIVND (reference sequence). The CDR3 protein is CASRGSGIGETQYF. For the CDR3, the DNA is TGTGCCAGTAGGGGCAGCGGGATAGGTGAGACCCAGTACTTC.

The CDR3 sequence: CASSIDQGAPDTQYF. The CDR3 DNA reads as TGTGCCAGTAGTATAGATCAAGGCGCCCCAGATACGCAGTATTTT. The V gene is TRBV19, the J gene TRBJ2-3, with D unclear. The CDR3 consists of 15 residues. V lost 0 bases, J lost 4 bases, and 11 bases lay in between. Germline V CDR1 and CDR2: LNHDA, SQIVND (reference sequence).

Ten or more counts support this clone. V and J are TRBV7-8 and TRBJ1-2, with D maybe TRBD1 (6 bases). Germline V gene lookup returns CDR1 SGHVS and CDR2 FQNEAQ. V gave up 5 bases and J gave up 4 bases, with 14 bases separating them. CDR3 length equals 14 residues. CDR3 nucleotide sequence: TGTGCCAGCAGCCCTCAAACAGGGTTCTATGGCTACACCTTC. Protein sequence: CASSPQTGFYGYTF.

This clone has just a few counts. Additional DNA sequences in this sample encode the identical CDR3. The chain joins TRBV6-6 to TRBJ2-3; D unresolved. Per the germline V gene, CDR1 is MNHNY and CDR2 is SVGAGI (reference sequence). The CDR3 is made up of 11 amino acids. V was shortened by 2 bases and J by 6 bases, with 3 bases between the two germline ends. CDR3 sequence (DNA): TGTGCCAGCAGTTACAGGGATACGCAGTATTTT. This encodes CASSYRDTQYF.

V usage is TRBV7-9 and J usage is TRBJ1-2, with TRBD1 identical over 10 bases. Germline V gene sequence: CDR1 SEHNR, CDR2 FQNEAQ (reference sequence). The V and J ends lost 5 bases and 7 bases, in that order; junction bases with no gene match: 7. The CDR3 has 14 amino acids. Here the CDR3 reads CASSRDRGDAGYTF. Here the CDR3 DNA reads TGTGCCAGCAGCCGGGACAGGGGTGACGCTGGCTACACCTTC.

The chain uses TRBV27 and TRBJ2-3; possible D gene TRBD1, 5 bases. This CDR3 region has 14 residues. V was cut by 4 bases and J by 2 bases, with 10 bases left in between. The germline CDR1 and CDR2 sequences are MNHEY and SMNVEV (reference sequence). The CDR3, as DNA: TGTGCCAGCAGTTGGGGCAGAAACACAGATACGCAGTATTTT. Amino acids: CASSWGRNTDTQYF.

This clone was observed at least ten times. The chain recombines TRBV5-6 with TRBJ1-1; D not resolved. V gave up 0 bases and J gave up 1 base, with 4 bases separating them. CDR1 is SGHDT, CDR2 YYEEEE, per germline. CDR3 length: 13 residues. The CDR3 spells CASSLGENTEAFF. In DNA form, the CDR3 reads TGTGCCAGCAGCTTGGGGGAGAACACTGAAGCTTTCTTT.

The V gene is TRBV7-9, the J gene TRBJ2-1; tentative D call: TRBD2 (6 bases). The CDR3 has 15 residues. Germline V gives CDR1 SEHNR, CDR2 FQNEAQ (reference sequence). Trimming stripped 6 bases from V and 6 bases from J, with 18 bases between. CDR3 sequence reads: CASSEPGTYTNEQFF. DNA for the CDR3: TGTGCCAGCAGTGAACCCGGGACTTATACCAATGAGCAGTTCTTC.

The chain recombines TRBV5-4 with TRBJ2-5; a possible D gene is TRBD2 (6 bases). V was pared by 4 bases and J by 5 bases, with 15 bases between. CDR1 and CDR2 from the germline V gene are SGHNT and YYREEE (reference sequence). This CDR3 comprises 14 residues. The CDR3 loop is CASSQAGSGETQYF. The CDR3 DNA reads as TGTGCCAGCAGCCAAGCGGGCTCGGGGGAGACCCAGTACTTC.

V gene TRBV30 combines with J gene TRBJ1-2; 10 bases line up with TRBD1. V was clipped by 2 bases and J by 6 bases; unmatched bases: 6. This CDR3 region has 14 residues. The germline gives CDR1 GTSNPN, CDR2 SVGIG (reference sequence). The CDR3 region is CAWSRGQGIDGYTF. As DNA, the CDR3 is TGTGCCTGGAGTCGGGGACAGGGGATCGATGGCTACACCTTC.

The chain is built from TRBV2 and TRBJ1-5; D not resolved. Germline CDR1 is SNHLY and CDR2 is FYNNEI. There are 15 residues in the CDR3. Deletions cut 6 bases from V and 0 bases from J, with 12 bases between. This chain's CDR3 is CASRGSPYSNQPQHF. The CDR3, as DNA: TGTGCCAGCAGGGGCAGCCCATATAGCAATCAGCCCCAGCATTTT.

V and J are TRBV6-7 and TRBJ2-1; 7 nucleotides match TRBD2. TRBV6-7 is placed among ORFs of uncertain function. The CDR3 contains 17 residues. V lost 4 bases, J lost 5 bases, and 14 bases stayed unmatched. CDR3 DNA sequence: TGTGCCAGCAGTTCAAGTGGGGTTAGCGGGCGTAACAATGAGCAGTTCTTC. This codes for CASSSSGVSGRNNEQFF.

The chain carries TRBV7-8 and TRBJ2-7, with 11 nucleotides matching TRBD2. Germline V lookup: CDR1 SGHVS, CDR2 FQNEAQ. The V segment lost 1 base and the J segment 1 base; nucleotides outside the gene matches: 12. This CDR3 region has 19 residues. CDR3 protein: CASSLGGLAASIGSYEQYF. The DNA of the CDR3 is TGTGCCAGCAGCTTAGGGGGACTAGCGGCTTCAATAGGGTCCTACGAGCAGTACTTC.

CDR3 residues: CASSARDRGQETQYF. The CDR3 region has the DNA TGTGCCAGCAGCGCCCGGGACAGGGGCCAAGAGACCCAGTACTTC. V gene TRBV21-1 combines with J gene TRBJ2-5; TRBD1 is the table's D call, not checked against the DNA. TRBV21-1 constitutes a pseudogene. The CDR3 sequence is 15 residues long.

The CDR3 region is CASSSQGANTEAFF. The DNA of the CDR3 is TGTGCCAGCAGCTCTCAGGGGGCGAACACTGAAGCTTTCTTT. The V gene is TRBV7-2, the J gene TRBJ1-1; 8 positions agree with TRBD1. Germline CDR1 reads SGHTA; CDR2 reads FQGNSA. The V gene end was trimmed by 4 bases and the J gene end by 1 base; junction bases not matched to a gene: 2. The CDR3 has 14 amino acids.

The table lists this clone with a few counts. V gene TRBV7-8 combines with J gene TRBJ2-1, with a possible D match to TRBD2 (6 bases). This CDR3 region has 16 residues. V dropped 5 bases and J dropped 5 bases, with 19 bases sitting between them. Germline CDR1 and CDR2: SGHVS and FQNEAQ. Written as DNA, the CDR3 is TGTGCCAGCAGCCAATTGTACGCGGGATCTCACAATGAGCAGTTCTTC. Residues: CASSQLYAGSHNEQFF.